The entry that follows covers one TCR beta chain sequence. There is no known antigen for this receptor. No much larger clone exists at a distance of one base, and base qualities are not known. CDR1 and CDR2, per the germline V gene, are SNHLY and FYNNEI. For this chain, trimming is 4 bases at the V end and 4 bases at the J end, and the number of junction bases without a gene match is 6. The CDR3 runs 14 amino acids, cysteine and phenylalanine included. Of the read, only the CDR3 DNA is kept; its 42 bases are in frame from base 1. This sample stems from a study of shared clonotypes between healthy human individuals (TCRdb year 2020). A note on the overall study: The cohort comprised two women and a few men aged 18 to 49 years. For each donor, CD4 naive and CD4 memory were each run on three plates, CD8 naive on two plates, and CD8 memory on one plate. The study deeply sequenced blood TCR repertoires of about 5 healthy adults to estimate repertoire size and the extent of clonotype sharing between individuals. Different laboratories and diverse techniques were used to prepare libraries and sequence TCR repertoires, to increase sequencing depth and limit assay-specific biases. Each donor's leukapheresis produced roughly between about 0.8 and 8.9 billion PBMCs. What the study reported, not specific to this receptor: Sharing across four donors was observed for about 5% of naive CD4, over 3% of naive CD8, 2% to 2.5% of memory CD4, and less than 0.45% of memory CD8 clonotypes. The genetic and exposure-history diversity represented was limited by the small number of donors. Compared with non-shared clonotypes, the clonotypes found in all four sorted-subset donors had higher generation probabilities. Estimated clonotype richness was generally larger for naive than for memory subsets. Sampling was limited to blood, and TCR repertoires in tissue likely differ from TCR repertoires in blood. Incomplete sequencing was indicated by rarefaction of sorted-subset datasets, despite the large sequencing depth. Pairwise subsampling indicated that sequencing depth was expected to affect the degree of clonotype sharing among donors.

TCR CDR3 regions were amplified from genomic DNA by multiplex PCR using the deep immunoSEQ assay. Extracted genomic DNA from each cell subset was distributed evenly across all wells of several immunoSEQ 96-well plates, and each plate was treated as a replicate. Each replicate PCR for sorted subsets received around 200 ng genomic DNA, equal to about 30,000 T cell genomes. Purified libraries were quantified with a Qubit 3.0 fluorometer, sized on a Bioanalyzer 2100, and re-quantified with the KAPA Library Quantification kit. Each immunoSEQ 96-well plate was sequenced on its own single-read 150-cycle Illumina NextSeq 550 flow cell. In the paper's pipeline: Because the immunoSEQ output included only junctional sequences and no quality scores, the filtering could not be the same as the filtering used for full-length reads. To assign V/J genes and CDR3, sequences were annotated using PyIR, a Python wrapper for IgBLAST v1.9, with IMGT germline references. Reads were removed for weak V/J assignments (E-value above 1e-6), missing CDR3, stop codons, out-of-frame junctions, or ambiguous translated residues. V3J clonotypes were defined as sequences sharing an identical inferred V gene, J gene, and CDR3 amino acid sequence. Percentage overlap between repertoires was calculated by dividing the number of shared unique clonotypes by the size of the smaller repertoire. Three approaches were used to assess repertoire richness: RTK rarefaction, the Chao1 estimator, and Recon v2.1 estimates of unobserved clonotypes. Generation probabilities for all TCRbeta clonotypes obtained by the gDNA method from several donors were computed using OLGA. Not all clones reach the TCRdb copy of this immuneACCESS table, which keeps in-frame sequences only. Checked studies attribute under half of the gap to unresolved V genes and leave the rest unexplained. V, J and clone size are those of that table, while D and trimming were read from the DNA. The sample data list approximately 2.5 million clones, and 93% of these were observed just once. Clones ranked in the top ten supply 0.36% of the sample.

The donors were healthy, HIV-negative adults who had no recently reported acute infections or vaccinations. Every donor was a Caucasian adult residing in Nashville, Tennessee, USA. CD4+ T cells were enriched by magnetic negative selection, after which naive cells were positively selected on CD45RA and the negative fraction was taken as the memory subset. Blood was obtained by leukapheresis, after which PBMCs were separated by Ficoll-Histopaque density gradient centrifugation and cryopreserved in liquid nitrogen vapor phase. Purity and quantity of every magnetically sorted T cell population were checked by analytical flow cytometry. Each sorted fraction had its genomic DNA isolated and then quantified by UV absorbance on a Nanodrop 2000c.

This chain is built from TRBV2 and TRBJ1-2, with 7 bases aligning to TRBD1. Source material: naive CD4+ T cells from PBMCs. According to the study, the label for this sample's cell subset or site signals: CD45RA+ positively selected. The sequence was obtained from a man between 18 and 29 years old in good health. Some clones in this sample may be carry-over from other donors' samples. DNA sequence: TGTGCCAGCAGTGCTGACAGGGAAATCTATGGCTACACCTTC. Translated, it gives CASSADREIYGYTF.